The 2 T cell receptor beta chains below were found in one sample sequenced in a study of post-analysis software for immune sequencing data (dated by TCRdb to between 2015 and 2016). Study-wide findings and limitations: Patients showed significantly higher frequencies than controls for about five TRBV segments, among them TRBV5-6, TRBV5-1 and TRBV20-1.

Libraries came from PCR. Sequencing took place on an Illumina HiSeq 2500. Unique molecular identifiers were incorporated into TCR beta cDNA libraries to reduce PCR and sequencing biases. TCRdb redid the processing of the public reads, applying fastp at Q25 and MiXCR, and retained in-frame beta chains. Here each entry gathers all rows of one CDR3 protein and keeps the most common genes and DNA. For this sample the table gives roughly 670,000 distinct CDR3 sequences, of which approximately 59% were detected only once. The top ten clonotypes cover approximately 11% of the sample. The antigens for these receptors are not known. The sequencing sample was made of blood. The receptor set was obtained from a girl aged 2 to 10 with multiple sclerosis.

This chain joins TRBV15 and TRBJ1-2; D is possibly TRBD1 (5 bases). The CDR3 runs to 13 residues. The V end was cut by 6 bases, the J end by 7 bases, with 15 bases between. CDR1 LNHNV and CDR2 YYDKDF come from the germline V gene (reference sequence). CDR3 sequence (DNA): TGTGCCACCAGGTTGTGGGGGGTCGGTGGCTACACCTTC. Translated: CATRLWGVGGYTF.

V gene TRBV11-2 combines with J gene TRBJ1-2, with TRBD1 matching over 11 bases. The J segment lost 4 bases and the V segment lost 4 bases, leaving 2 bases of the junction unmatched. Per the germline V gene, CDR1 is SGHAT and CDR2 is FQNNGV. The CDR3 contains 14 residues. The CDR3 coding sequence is TGTGCCAGCAGCTGGACAGGGGGCCGCTATGGCTACACCTTC. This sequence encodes CASSWTGGRYGYTF.